This T cell receptor beta chain was profiled in a study of blood T cell repertoires in COVID-19. With V trimmed by 2 bases and J by 4 bases, 3 bases remained unmatched. The V gene's germline CDR1 is KGHDR and CDR2 SFDVKD. The CDR3 is made up of 14 amino acids. Data came from immunoSEQ multiplex PCR; TCRdb stores just in-frame clones and leaves some out. This sample has roughly 400,000 clones, with 88% found just once. Material: PBMCs or T cells enriched from blood (not recorded which). V usage is TRBV24-1 and J usage is TRBJ1-2; 7 bases map to TRBD1. This clonotype originated in a woman in her thirties or forties with acute COVID-19. CDR3 protein: CATSDWDSPYGYTF. Here the CDR3 DNA reads TGTGCCACCAGTGATTGGGACAGCCCCTATGGCTACACCTTC.